A selection of T cell receptor beta chains follows, all from one sample in a study of CD8 T cells in Susac syndrome. TCRdb ran MiXCR on the immunoSEQ multiplex PCR reads and lists one entry per CDR3 protein. The top ten hold about 0.13% of the sample, which has roughly 160,000 distinct CDR3 sequences, over 85% seen once. The material sequenced was CD4+ T cells from PBMCs. Receptor source: a human donor in good health. The CDR3 runs from the conserved cysteine through the conserved F or W. A D gene is named only where the DNA matches it firmly. Not all rows give a size; the values are once, few, many and, for expanded clones, a class.

D gene,clone size,V gene,J gene,CDR3 DNA,CDR3 protein
.,.,TRBV9,TRBJ1-6,TGTGCCAGCGCTGTGACAGTCAATTCACCCCTCCACTTT,CASAVTVNSPLHF
TRBD1,.,TRBV24-1,TRBJ2-3,TGTGCCACCAGTGATCCAGGGGGAAGCACAGATACGCAGTATTTT,CATSDPGGSTDTQYF
.,.,TRBV20-1,TRBJ1-1,TGCAGTGCTAGAGACCCTTACAGGGATAATGAAGCTTTCTTT,CSARDPYRDNEAFF
.,.,TRBV20-1,TRBJ1-2,TGCAGTGCTAGTATGGGGGGAGCTAACTATGGCTACACCTTC,CSASMGGANYGYTF
.,.,TRBV15,TRBJ1-5,TGTGCCACCAGCAACCTCGGACTGTACAATCAGCCCCAGCATTTT,CATSNLGLYNQPQHF
.,.,TRBV29-1,TRBJ2-7,TGCAGCGTTGAAGATGGGCCAGGGATCGAGCAGTACTTC,CSVEDGPGIEQYF
.,.,TRBV3-1,TRBJ2-2,TGTGCCAGCAGCCAAGTCGGCCAGGGTGGCACCGGGGAGCTGTTTTTT,CASSQVGQGGTGELFF
.,.,TRBV12-3/TRBV12-4,TRBJ2-3,TGTGCCAGCAGAGAGGACTTGGAAGCCGGAGATACGCAGTATTTT,CASREDLEAGDTQYF
.,once,TRBV3-1,TRBJ2-7,TGTGCCAGCAGCCAAGGAAACTCCTACGAGCAGTACTTC,CASSQGNSYEQYF
.,once,TRBV7-2,TRBJ1-1,TGTGCCAGCAGCTTGGGTGGGTCGGGCACTGAAGCTTTCTTT,CASSLGGSGTEAFF
TRBD2,.,TRBV12-3/TRBV12-4,TRBJ2-7,TGTGCCAGCAGCAAAAATAGCGGGGGGGCCTACGAGCAGTACTTC,CASSKNSGGAYEQYF
.,.,TRBV7-9,TRBJ1-6,TGTGCCAGCAGCGTGAGACAGAGTTCACCCCTCCACTTT,CASSVRQSSPLHF
.,.,TRBV29-1,TRBJ1-1,TGCAGCGTTAAGGGACTCCTGAACACTGAAGCTTTCTTT,CSVKGLLNTEAFF
TRBD2,.,TRBV28,TRBJ2-3,TGTGCCAGCAGGGGACTAGTACCAGATACGCAGTATTTT,CASRGLVPDTQYF
.,.,TRBV28,TRBJ1-2,TGTGCCAGCAAGGCCCAAATTGGCGGGGGCTACACCTTC,CASKAQIGGGYTF
.,.,TRBV20-1,TRBJ1-1,TGCAGTGCCGCCCACAGTTTGAACACTGAAGCTTTCTTT,CSAAHSLNTEAFF
TRBD1,.,TRBV7-2,TRBJ2-7,TGTGCCAGCAGCTTAGGGTTGGGACAGGGAAGCTCCTACGAGCAGTACTTC,CASSLGLGQGSSYEQYF
.,.,TRBV5-1,TRBJ2-5,TGCGCCAGCAGCTTGTTTACCGCGGAAGAGACCCAGTACTTC,CASSLFTAEETQYF
.,.,TRBV5-1,TRBJ2-4,TGCGCCAGCAGCTTGGGGGCCTTGACCAAAAACATTCAGTACTTC,CASSLGALTKNIQYF
.,.,TRBV9,TRBJ1-6,TGTGCCAGCAGCGATCGGGACTCCGCCACCCTCCACTTT,CASSDRDSATLHF
.,once,TRBV23-1,TRBJ1-6,TGCGCCAGCAGGAACAGGGCTAATTCACCCCTCCACTTT,CASRNRANSPLHF
TRBD2,.,TRBV4-3,TRBJ2-3,TGCGCCAGCAGCCAGCGGGGACTAGCGGGGGGGCTGGCAGATACGCAGTATTTT,CASSQRGLAGGLADTQYF
TRBD1,.,TRBV20-1,TRBJ1-4,TGCAGTGGGGGACAGGTCGCCCGAGGAGGTGAAAAACTGTTTTTT,CSGGQVARGGEKLFF
.,.,TRBV3-1,TRBJ1-2,TGTGCCAGCAGCCGAGGAGGCAACTATGGCTACACCTTC,CASSRGGNYGYTF
.,.,TRBV20-1,TRBJ1-2,TGCAGTGCTACCCCAGGGGCGGGGTATGGCTACACCTTC,CSATPGAGYGYTF
TRBD1,once,TRBV7-3,TRBJ1-6,TGTGCCAGCAGCTCCGGGACAGGGGCACCCCTCCACTTT,CASSSGTGAPLHF
.,once,TRBV4-2,TRBJ1-1,TGTGCCAGCAGCCAAGACGGAGGGCATACTGAAGCTTTCTTT,CASSQDGGHTEAFF
.,.,TRBV29-1,TRBJ1-1,TGCAGCGTTGCCAGATACACAACTCAGCGGAGTGAAGCTTTCTTT,CSVARYTTQRSEAFF
.,.,TRBV20-1,TRBJ2-3,TGCAGTGCGCCCCCGGGACACGATACGCAGTATTTT,CSAPPGHDTQYF
TRBD1,.,TRBV7-6,TRBJ1-1,TGTGCCAGCAGCTCCCAGATGGACAGGACTGAAGCTTTCTTT,CASSSQMDRTEAFF
.,.,TRBV30,TRBJ2-6,TGTGCCTGGACCGGATTCTCTGGGGCCAACGTCCTGACTTTC,CAWTGFSGANVLTF
.,once,TRBV19,TRBJ1-5,TGTGCCAGTAGTAGGTCGGGGGGCAGTCATCAGCCCCAGCATTTT,CASSRSGGSHQPQHF
.,.,TRBV6-2/TRBV6-3,TRBJ2-4,TGTGCCAGCAGTTACTCAGGATACATTCAGTACTTC,CASSYSGYIQYF
.,.,TRBV7-9,TRBJ2-2,TGTGCCAGCAGCTCCACCCTCTCGAACACCGGGGAGCTGTTTTTT,CASSSTLSNTGELFF
TRBD1,once,TRBV20-1,TRBJ1-1,TGCAGTGCTAGAGTTGGGACAGGGGGCACTGAAGCTTTCTTT,CSARVGTGGTEAFF
TRBD1,.,TRBV29-1,TRBJ1-2,TGCAGCGTTAACAGGGGAGACTATGGCTACACCTTC,CSVNRGDYGYTF
TRBD1,.,TRBV5-6,TRBJ1-5,TGTGCCAGCAGCTTGGGACAGGGGGATGGCAATCAGCCCCAGCATTTT,CASSLGQGDGNQPQHF
.,.,TRBV2,TRBJ2-3,TGTGCCAGCAGTGAAGACGCAGATACGCAGTATTTT,CASSEDADTQYF
.,once,TRBV4-3,TRBJ2-1,TGCGCCAGCAGCCAAGATCCACAGGGTAAAGTAGAGCAGTTCTTC,CASSQDPQGKVEQFF
.,.,TRBV6-2/TRBV6-3,TRBJ1-6,TGTGCCAGCAGTTCCGGCAGCCTACCGAATTCACCCCTCCACTTT,CASSSGSLPNSPLHF
.,.,TRBV6-1,TRBJ1-6,TGTGCCAGCAGTGAAGCGCTGCGGGGTTACTATAATTCACCCCTCCACTTT,CASSEALRGYYNSPLHF
.,once,TRBV27,TRBJ1-1,TGTGCCAGCAGTTTAGGAGGGGGGCTGAACACTGAAGCTTTCTTT,CASSLGGGLNTEAFF
.,.,TRBV5-1,TRBJ1-1,TGCGCCAGCAGGAAGGAGGGGAGCACTGAAGCTTTCTTT,CASRKEGSTEAFF
.,.,TRBV4-3,TRBJ2-1,TGCGCCAGCAGCCGCCTCGACGGGAACAATGAGCAGTTCTTC,CASSRLDGNNEQFF
.,.,TRBV7-2,TRBJ2-5,TGTGCCAGCAGCTTAGCGCTTGGAGAGACCCAGTACTTC,CASSLALGETQYF
.,few,TRBV4-1,TRBJ1-2,TGCGCCAGCAGCCAACCGCGAGCAGGGGATGGCTACACCTTC,CASSQPRAGDGYTF
TRBD1,.,TRBV6-2/TRBV6-3,TRBJ1-2,TGTGCCAGCAGTTACTCGGGACAGGGGCACTATGGCTACACCTTC,CASSYSGQGHYGYTF
TRBD1,.,TRBV23-1,TRBJ2-1,TGCGCCAGCAGTCAACGTCAGACAGGGAATGCGTTCTTC,CASSQRQTGNAFF
TRBD1,.,TRBV18,TRBJ2-5,TGTGCCAGCTCACCGCCGGGACAGGGGGACCAGTACTTC,CASSPPGQGDQYF
.,.,TRBV6-2/TRBV6-3,TRBJ2-6,TGTGCCAGCAGTTACTCGGCGGGAGGGGCCAACGTCCTGACTTTC,CASSYSAGGANVLTF
TRBD1,.,TRBV5-4,TRBJ2-5,TGTGCCAGCAGCGGGAGGACAGGGGGCGCCGGGGAGACCCAGTACTTC,CASSGRTGGAGETQYF
TRBD1,.,TRBV3-1,TRBJ1-6,TGTGCCAGCAGCCACGGGGACAGCGGGAATTCACCCCTCCACTTT,CASSHGDSGNSPLHF
.,.,TRBV14,TRBJ1-2,TGTGCCAGCAGCCCCGAACAGGGAATCATTGGCTACACCTTC,CASSPEQGIIGYTF
TRBD1,.,TRBV29-1,TRBJ2-3,TGCAGCGTTGTTCGGGGGACAGGGGACACAGATACGCAGTATTTT,CSVVRGTGDTDTQYF
.,.,TRBV7-8,TRBJ1-5,TGTGCCAGCAGCTCCGTCAGGGACACCCTTGTACAGCCCCAGCATTTT,CASSSVRDTLVQPQHF